This TCR beta chain was recovered during a study of regulatory T cells in long-lasting Graves disease. As for time point: persistent/refractory GD, antithyroid drugs over 5 years with positive TRAb. The TCR library used RNA extracted from PBMCs. With iRepertoire HTBI primers and Arm-PCR of CDR3 regions, TCR beta libraries were built. TCRdb recomputed calls from the multiplex PCR reads with MiXCR, one row per CDR3 protein. This table has about 290,000 distinct CDR3 sequences, around 20% appearing once. This CDR3 spans 16 amino acids. Germline-derived CDR1 and CDR2 are LNHNV and YYDKDF (reference sequence). V was pared by 2 bases and J by 0 bases, with 11 bases between.

The TCR comes from a female donor with Graves disease. The gene calls are TRBV15 and TRBJ1-3; tentatively, D is TRBD1 (6 bases). Source: peripheral blood mononuclear cells (PBMCs), taken when the disease was refractory, from a patient treated with antithyroid drugs. CDR3 DNA sequence: TGTGCCACCAGCAGAAGCAGGGGTTTCTCTGGAAACACCATATATTTT. It is translated as CATSRSRGFSGNTIYF. Using reference TRBV15 and TRBJ1-3 for the parts outside the CDR3, the full variable domain is DAMVIQNPRYQVTQFGKPVTLSCSQTLNHNVMYWYQQKSSQAPKLLFHYYDKDFNNEADTPDNFQSRRPNTSFCFLDIRSPGLGDTAMYLCATSRSRGFSGNTIYFGEGSWLTVV.